This entry features one T cell receptor (beta chain) sequence. The antigen is not known. CDR3 length equals 12 residues. The germline V gene has CDR1 SNHLY and CDR2 FYNNEI. V dropped 4 bases and J dropped 3 bases, with 7 bases sitting between them. This specimen belongs to a study of cytomegalovirus exposure and HLA in healthy donors. Study-level points and caveats: Several of the most significant clusters appeared, in a later analysis, to be linked to common viral pathogens. Association with HLA alleles at 0.05 false discovery rate was found for 15,000 or so TCR beta sequences in a later analysis.

Amplification used 60 Vbeta primers and 13 Jbeta primers. TCRdb's copy holds only in-frame clones and misses some; the assay was immunoSEQ multiplex PCR. The sample contains 150,000 or so clones, over 65% of which appear only once. Sequencing was done on a sample of PBMCs. V usage is TRBV2 and J usage is TRBJ2-7; D call uncertain. The receptor's source is a man aged 35 to 55 in good health and CMV-seropositive. CDR3 coding DNA: TGTGCCAGCAGTGGAAGGAGCTACGAGCAGTACTTC. Translation gives CASSGRSYEQYF.